The clone carrying this TCR beta chain was counted at least ten times. As yet, its antigen is unknown. With the library built for alpha chains, this beta chain is off target and its frequency is not meaningful. As to time point: sample taken at primary tumor resection. TCRs were sequenced from unsorted whole RNA of tumor, nontumor lung or PBMC. The data derive from a study of spatial heterogeneity in lung cancer. Study-level information: Each time, sequencing found more beta-chain sequences than alpha-chain sequences.

TCRdb recomputed calls from the 5' RACE reads with MiXCR, one row per CDR3 protein. The sample holds roughly 10,000 distinct CDR3 sequences; 6% to 8% are singletons and the top ten take around a fifth. Germline-derived CDR1 and CDR2 are SQVTM and ANQGSEA. Unmatched junction bases numbered 8, after V lost 6 bases and J lost 2 bases. CDR3 size: 14 residues. The study's findings and limits: Expanded intratumoral alpha and beta TCR counts tracked tumor mutation counts.

This TCR derives from a female donor with early-stage non-small cell lung cancer. This chain connects TRBV29-1 to TRBJ2-3, with TRBD1 matching over 7 bases. This sample comprised lung tumor tissue, obtained at surgery. CDR3 sequence reads: CSVAGTANTDTQYF. The CDR3 nucleotides are TGCAGCGTCGCCGGGACAGCGAACACAGATACGCAGTATTTT.